The 32 T cell receptor beta chains below come from one sample, sequenced in a study of T-cell memory formation after mild COVID-19. TCRdb ran MiXCR on the 5' RACE reads and lists one entry per CDR3 protein. The sample lists roughly 320,000 distinct CDR3 sequences; 25% to 30% were seen once. Source material: PBMCs or a T cell subset sorted from them (not recorded which). These receptors all stem from an adult woman who had mild COVID-19 (a few samples of this study predate the infection). Cell type and time point are not known.

V gene TRBV5-8 combines with J gene TRBJ1-2; TRBD1 aligns across 7 bases. The J segment lost 7 bases and the V segment lost 2 bases, leaving 5 bases of the junction unmatched. Germline lookup yields CDR1 SGHTS and CDR2 YDEGEE. This CDR3 has 13 residues. The DNA for the CDR3 is TGTGCCAGCAGCTTCGACAGGGTCGGTGGCTACACCTTC. The encoded protein is CASSFDRVGGYTF.

This chain connects TRBV6-6 to TRBJ2-2, with D perhaps given as TRBD1 or TRBD2 (5 bases each). The ends were cut back, 5 bases at V and 6 bases at J, with 13 bases in the middle. CDR3 length equals 14 residues. The germline gives CDR1 MNHNY, CDR2 SVGAGI (reference sequence). Here the CDR3 reads CASSEGRGSGELFF. The CDR3 DNA follows: TGTGCCAGCAGTGAGGGACGGGGCTCCGGGGAGCTGTTTTTT.

The chain couples TRBV12-3 or TRBV12-4 to TRBJ2-3, with D possibly TRBD2 on 7 matching bases. The CDR3 has 13 amino acids. V dropped 6 bases and J dropped 11 bases, with 18 bases sitting between them. This chain's CDR3 is CASSPGGGGEQYF. DNA of the CDR3: TGTGCCAGCAGCCCTGGGGGGGGCGGTGAGCAGTATTTT.

V gene TRBV5-1 combines with J gene TRBJ1-1; TRBD1 matches at 7 bases. V was pared by 3 bases and J by 6 bases, with 8 bases of the junction left unmatched. The CDR3 extends over 14 amino acids. CDR1 is SGHRS, CDR2 YFSETQ, per germline. CDR3 DNA: TGCGCCAGCAGCTGGGGACAGACCTTCGCTGAAGCTTTCTTT. This sequence encodes CASSWGQTFAEAFF.

The chain employs TRBV12-3 or TRBV12-4 and TRBJ1-6; D call uncertain. Trimming pared 5 bases from V and 3 bases from J, leaving 8 bases between. CDR3 length: 14 residues. CDR3 DNA: TGTGCCAGCAGTGACCCAAACTATAATTCACCCCTCCACTTT. Amino acid sequence: CASSDPNYNSPLHF.

The sample holds many counts of this clonotype. The V call is TRBV5-1, the J call TRBJ2-1; 11 positions agree with TRBD2. Germline loops: CDR1 SGHRS, CDR2 YFSETQ. This CDR3 has 16 residues. V lost 0 bases, J lost 4 bases, and 3 bases stayed unmatched. The chain's CDR3 is CASSLVTSGDYNEQFF. CDR3 sequence (DNA): TGCGCCAGCAGCTTGGTGACTAGCGGGGATTACAATGAGCAGTTCTTC.

V gene TRBV7-9 combines with J gene TRBJ2-7; 7 positions match TRBD2. CDR1 SEHNR and CDR2 FQNEAQ come from the germline V gene (reference sequence). The CDR3 totals 16 residues. Unmatched junction bases numbered 6, after V lost 1 base and J lost 0 bases. The CDR3 region is CASSLGVGGFSYEQYF. CDR3 nucleotides: TGTGCCAGCAGCTTAGGGGTGGGAGGGTTCTCCTACGAGCAGTACTTC.

This clonotype was recorded at least ten times. This chain connects TRBV29-1 to TRBJ1-1; D unresolved. Germline V lookup: CDR1 SQVTM, CDR2 ANQGSEA. V lost 7 bases to trimming and J lost 7 bases, with 7 bases between them. The CDR3 length is 9 residues. The CDR3 reads CSAGVEAFF. The CDR3 DNA sequence: TGCAGCGCTGGGGTTGAAGCTTTCTTT.

A few counts support this clonotype. CDR3 nucleotide sequence: TGTGCCAGCAGTTTAGTGCTCCTAGCGGGAGGGTCCCACGAGCAGTACTTC. Translated: CASSLVLLAGGSHEQYF. The chain joins TRBV12-3 or TRBV12-4 to TRBJ2-7, with 12 bases aligning to TRBD2. V dropped 1 base and J dropped 5; count of bases not matched to a gene: 9. CDR3 length: 17 residues.

V gene TRBV9 combines with J gene TRBJ1-2, with D possibly matching TRBD1 (6 bases). Per the germline V gene, CDR1 is SGDLS and CDR2 is YYNGEE. The CDR3 runs to 15 residues. V lost 5 bases, J lost 4 bases, and 18 bases lay in between. The CDR3 DNA is TGTGCCAGCAGTGTCGCGGGACACGCGTTCTATGGCTACACCTTC. It encodes CASSVAGHAFYGYTF.

This clonotype was counted a few times. The V call is TRBV7-6, the J call TRBJ2-7, with 9 bases matching TRBD2. The V and J ends lost 1 base and 0 bases, in that order; junction bases with no gene match: 4. The CDR3 totals 16 residues. Germline V gene data show CDR1 as SGHVS and CDR2 as FNYEAQ. The CDR3 nucleotides are TGTGCCAGCAGCTTAGGTCCTAGCGGGATCTCCTACGAGCAGTACTTC. Its protein product is CASSLGPSGISYEQYF.

V is TRBV4-1 and J is TRBJ2-1, with 11 bases lining up with TRBD2. The CDR3 runs to 19 residues. Losses at the gene ends were 4 bases for V and 0 bases for J; bases not matched to a gene: 11. Germline loops: CDR1 MGHRA, CDR2 YSYEKL. CDR3 DNA sequence: TGCGCCAGCAGCCTGAGGCTAGCGGGGGGAGATACCTCCTACAATGAGCAGTTCTTC. Residues: CASSLRLAGGDTSYNEQFF.

This clonotype came up many times. The chain carries TRBV2 and TRBJ1-5; D ambiguous. The CDR3 has 15 residues. V was cut by 5 bases and J by 0 bases, with 11 bases left in between. Germline loops: CDR1 SNHLY, CDR2 FYNNEI. DNA of the CDR3: TGTGCCAGCAGTCCAGCTACCTTTAGCAATCAGCCCCAGCATTTT. It yields the protein CASSPATFSNQPQHF.

This clonotype has only a few counts. This sequence joins TRBV29-1 and TRBJ2-7; D ambiguous. The CDR3 runs 13 residues. V lost 3 bases, J lost 0 bases, and 9 bases lay in between. Germline-derived CDR1 and CDR2 are SQVTM and ANQGSEA. Written as DNA, the CDR3 is TGCAGCGTTGACGGGCAAGGCTCCTACGAGCAGTACTTC. It translates to CSVDGQGSYEQYF.

The V and J genes are TRBV6-1 and TRBJ2-4; TRBD1 matches at 10 bases. Germline CDR1 reads MNHNS; CDR2 reads SASEGT. The CDR3 is made up of 14 amino acids. Trimming removed 6 bases from V and 6 bases from J; junction bases left unmatched: 5. The CDR3 DNA reads as TGTGCCAGCAGGAGGGACAGGGGAGGAAACATTCAGTACTTC. It yields the protein CASRRDRGGNIQYF.

This clonotype was observed a few times. The rearrangement uses TRBV5-1 and TRBJ1-5; 8 nucleotides align to TRBD1. The CDR3 spans 15 residues. CDR1 SGHRS and CDR2 YFSETQ come from the germline V gene. V lost 4 bases, J lost 6 bases, and 9 bases stayed unmatched. CDR3 nucleotide sequence: TGCGCCAGCAGCCTTTCACAGGGGGAAGGTCAGCCCCAGCATTTT. Its protein is CASSLSQGEGQPQHF.

The V gene is TRBV12-3 or TRBV12-4, the J gene TRBJ2-7; TRBD1 matches at 9 bases. This CDR3 region has 12 residues. Unmatched junction bases numbered 5, after V lost 9 bases and J lost 5 bases. The CDR3 here is CASGTGSNEQYF. Here the CDR3 DNA reads TGTGCCAGTGGGACAGGGTCCAACGAGCAGTACTTC.

This chain connects TRBV28 to TRBJ2-1; D remains ambiguous. Germline V gene data show CDR1 as MDHEN and CDR2 as SYDVKM. The CDR3 contains 15 residues. Trimming shortened V by 0 bases and J by 9 bases, and 15 bases separated the two germline ends. The DNA for the CDR3 is TGTGCCAGCAGTTTATGGAGTGCCCCGGCCATTGAGCAGTTCTTC. It codes for CASSLWSAPAIEQFF. Combining the CDR3 with reference TRBV28 and TRBJ2-1 gives the whole variable domain DVKVTQSSRYLVKRTGEKVFLECVQDMDHENMFWYRQDPGLGLRLIYFSYDVKMKEKGDIPEGYSVSREKKERFSLILESASTNQTSMYLCASSLWSAPAIEQFFGPGTRLTVL.

V is TRBV7-9 and J is TRBJ1-2, with unresolved D. The CDR3 has 13 amino acids. With 3 bases removed from V and 4 bases from J, the gap between germline ends came to 9 bases. CDR1 and CDR2 (germline): SEHNR, FQNEAQ (reference sequence). CDR3 DNA sequence: TGTGCCAGCAGCTTTGAGGGAGTCTATGGCTACACCTTC. This sequence encodes CASSFEGVYGYTF. Variable domain in full (rest from reference TRBV7-9 and TRBJ1-2): DTGVSQNPRHKITKRGQNVTFRCDPISEHNRLYWYRQTLGQGPEFLTYFQNEAQLEKSRLLSDRFSAERPKGSFSTLEIQRTEQGDSAMYLCASSFEGVYGYTFGSGTRLTVV.

The CDR3 sequence: CASSLQGQGAGELFF. The DNA for the CDR3 is TGCGCCAGCAGCTTACAAGGACAGGGGGCCGGGGAGCTGTTTTTT. The gene calls are TRBV5-1 and TRBJ2-2, with 10 bases aligning to TRBD1. Germline CDR1 SGHRS, CDR2 YFSETQ. V lost 2 bases, J lost 6 bases, and 4 bases stayed unmatched. CDR3 length: 15 amino acids.

The chain has TRBV7-6 and TRBJ2-7, with a tentative D call TRBD2 (5 bases). Trimming removed 1 base from V and 6 bases from J, with 10 bases in between. Germline-derived CDR1 and CDR2 are SGHVS and FNYEAQ. The CDR3 consists of 13 residues. CDR3 DNA sequence: TGTGCCAGCAGCTTAGGGTTCGGGGTCGAGCAGTACTTC. Translated: CASSLGFGVEQYF.

This clonotype has more than one count but fewer than ten. This chain connects TRBV5-1 to TRBJ2-3; 8 bases align to TRBD1. The CDR3 covers 16 residues. The germline CDR1 and CDR2 sequences are SGHRS and YFSETQ. With 5 bases clipped from V and 4 bases from J, the junction kept 12 bases outside the gene matches. CDR3 sequence (DNA): TGCGCCAGCAGTCCCCTCTTAGGACAGGGACCAGATACGCAGTATTTT. Protein sequence: CASSPLLGQGPDTQYF.

The chain has TRBV6-2 or TRBV6-3 and TRBJ2-1; 16 bases are shared with TRBD2. The V segment lost 6 bases and the J segment 13 bases; nucleotides outside the gene matches: 9. Germline V gene sequence: CDR1 MNHEY, CDR2 SVGEGT. This CDR3 has 15 amino acids. The CDR3 nucleotides are TGTGCCAGCAGGCCGCCGGGACTAGCGGGGGGGAAACAGTTCTTC. This gives the protein CASRPPGLAGGKQFF.

The chain links TRBV5-1 to TRBJ2-2; D possibly corresponds to TRBD1 (6 bases). Trimming pared 2 bases from V and 6 bases from J, leaving 17 bases between. This CDR3 has 16 residues. The V gene's germline CDR1 is SGHRS and CDR2 YFSETQ. The CDR3 bases are TGCGCCAGCAGCTTTCTAACAGGGAGTATCGCCGGGGAGCTGTTTTTT. Encoded protein: CASSFLTGSIAGELFF.

The J gene is TRBJ2-7, the V gene TRBV3-1; 7 bases agree with TRBD1. This CDR3 is 15 amino acids long. Germline values: CDR1 LGHDT, CDR2 YNNKEL (reference sequence). Trimming cost V 0 bases and J 2 bases; bases outside gene matches: 4. CDR3 nucleotides: TGTGCCAGCAGCCAAGACCGTGGACAGGCCTACGAGCAGTACTTC. This encodes CASSQDRGQAYEQYF.

The chain carries TRBV7-9 and TRBJ2-7; D is unresolved. Trimming took off 4 bases at V and 1 base at J, with 14 bases between the two ends. There are 15 residues in the CDR3. Germline CDR1 and CDR2: SEHNR and FQNEAQ (reference sequence). The DNA of the CDR3 is TGTGCCAGCAGCTATATAATGGACGGATCCTACGAGCAGTACTTC. Amino acids: CASSYIMDGSYEQYF.

This clonotype was seen a handful of times. V gene TRBV5-1 combines with J gene TRBJ1-1; D uncertain. V was pared by 2 bases and J by 0 bases, with 8 bases between. CDR1 and CDR2 (germline): SGHRS, YFSETQ. The CDR3 covers 14 residues. The CDR3 loop is CASSFSAMNTEAFF. CDR3 in DNA: TGCGCCAGCAGCTTTTCAGCGATGAACACTGAAGCTTTCTTT. The complete variable domain, with remaining parts taken from reference TRBV5-1 and TRBJ1-1, reads KAGVTQTPRYLIKTRGQQVTLSCSPISGHRSVSWYQQTPGQGLQFLFEYFSETQRNKGNFPGRFSGRQFSNSRSEMNVSTLELGDSALYLCASSFSAMNTEAFFGQGTRLTVV.

The chain is built from TRBV3-1 and TRBJ2-2, with D hard to call. The CDR3 contains 13 residues. Germline CDR1 is LGHDT and CDR2 is YNNKEL (reference sequence). V was pared by 1 base and J by 4 bases, with 4 bases between. The CDR3 DNA is TGTGCCAGCAGCCAAGTTGCCACCGGGGAGCTGTTTTTT. Protein product: CASSQVATGELFF.

The chain recombines TRBV24-1 with TRBJ2-5; TRBD2 matches at 9 bases. The CDR3 runs 16 residues. Trimming at V came to 1 base and at J to 4 bases, leaving 6 bases not matched to a gene. Germline CDR1 and CDR2: KGHDR and SFDVKD. The CDR3 nucleotides read TGTGCCACCAGTGATTTACCTAGCGGGGTTGGAGAGACCCAGTACTTC. Its protein is CATSDLPSGVGETQYF.

This chain links TRBV4-1 with TRBJ2-7; TRBD2 is a possible D gene (5 bases). Germline assignment: CDR1 MGHRA and CDR2 YSYEKL. Trimming stripped 4 bases from V and 3 bases from J, with 13 bases between. CDR3 length equals 14 residues. For the CDR3, the DNA is TGCGCCAGCAGCCCGGCCAGCGGTTACTACGAGCAGTACTTC. Protein: CASSPASGYYEQYF.

The V gene is TRBV11-1, the J gene TRBJ2-7; possibly TRBD2 for D (6 bases). The CDR3 length is 13 residues. CDR1 is SGHAT and CDR2 is FQDESV in the germline V gene (reference sequence). Trimming took 5 bases from V and 5 from J, leaving 13 bases between them. DNA of the CDR3: TGTGCCAGCAGCCCATCCTCGGGGGACGAGCAGTACTTC. It translates to CASSPSSGDEQYF.

V gene TRBV4-3 combines with J gene TRBJ1-3, with D unclear. Germline lookup yields CDR1 LGHNA and CDR2 YSLEER. The CDR3 contains 16 residues. Trimming cost V 4 bases and J 2 bases, with 15 bases left between them. Here the CDR3 DNA reads TGCGCCAGCAGCCGAAAGGGCAGAGAGACTGGAAACACCATATATTTT. Encoded protein: CASSRKGRETGNTIYF.